This T cell receptor (beta chain) was sequenced in a study of blood T cell repertoires in COVID-19. For the study at large: Some COVID-19 samples were acute and others convalescent; all came from the United States, Italy and Spain. PBMCs, B-cell-depleted T cells, or T cells provided the cDNA or gDNA that made up the material.

Original processing notes: The assay estimated nucleated cells by amplifying reference gene primers. This table comes from immunoSEQ multiplex PCR, and its TCRdb copy is limited to in-frame clones, with some not included. V and J calls plus clone size are reproduced from that table; the DNA served to infer D and trimming. The sample lists fewer than 250,000 clones; 80% to 90% were seen once. Sequences were obtained from peripheral blood. This clonotype was sampled from a woman in her 70s with acute or convalescent COVID-19.

The CDR3 nucleotides read TGTGCCTGGAGTGTAAAGGGGGCGAAGCAGTACTTC. This codes for CAWSVKGAKQYF. The chain is built from TRBV30 and TRBJ2-7; 7 nucleotides agree with TRBD1. Germline V gives CDR1 GTSNPN, CDR2 SVGIG (reference sequence). The CDR3 extends over 12 amino acids. J was trimmed by 8 bases and V by 0 bases; bases with no gene match: 4.